Reported below is one TCR beta chain. These data originate in a study of identical twins. TCRdb processed the 5' RACE reads anew with MiXCR; each CDR3 protein has one entry. In the table there are 200,000 to 250,000 distinct CDR3 sequences, 5.5% to 7.5% of which are singletons. In germline, CDR1 is LGHNA, CDR2 YSLEER. The CDR3 length is 17 residues. The V and J ends lost 2 bases and 3 bases, in that order; junction bases with no gene match: 9. The same data also contributed to another study, on T cells expressing NK-cell markers. That work adds: Dominant NKG2C+ clonotypes in about six donors made up about 1.0-7.0% of CD8+ T cells.

This rearrangement joins TRBV4-3 to TRBJ2-1; 8 positions agree with TRBD1. Source material: CD8+ T cells sorted from blood. The clonotype was recovered from a young woman in good health. CDR3 loop: CASSQYSGTGLYNEQFF. The CDR3 DNA sequence: TGCGCCAGCAGCCAATACTCCGGGACAGGCCTCTACAATGAGCAGTTCTTC.